This T cell receptor (beta chain) appears in the sequencing data of a study of PD-1 blockade in classical Hodgkin lymphoma (TCRdb year 2020). Background on the whole study: Nivolumab dosing was 3 mg/kg intravenously every 2 weeks, continuing until either disease progression or unacceptable toxicity. The study used CyTOF and TCR beta sequencing to define a peripheral blood immune signature of response to PD-1 blockade in classical Hodgkin lymphoma. What the work shows at the level of the full study, not this receptor alone: Newly diagnosed patients were reported to have lower baseline TCR diversity than healthy donors, and relapsed/refractory patients were reported to have lower baseline TCR diversity still. Patients starting nivolumab less than 1 year after ASCT had lower diversity and were excluded from later analyses to avoid confounding by immune reconstitution. The study was restricted to a single clinical trial cohort, and the causes of repertoire differences, possibly disease activity or prior therapy, were left undefined. Trial patients with a complete response had baseline diversity similar to that of newly diagnosed patients, while partial responders and progressors had significantly lower diversity. A significant rise by C4D1 was seen in CD4+ but not CD8+ TCR diversity (p=0.0027 vs p=0.16), with the rise being most apparent in complete responders (p=0.02).

CDR1 and CDR2 are drawn from the germline V gene: LGHNA, YNFKEQ. V was cut back by 0 bases and J by 4 bases, leaving a gap of 10 bases between them. From its cysteine to its phenylalanine, the CDR3 spans 14 amino acids. The retained sequence is limited to the CDR3, 42 bases, with the frame set at the first base. According to the study, the label for this sample's time point signals: cycle 2 day 1 (C2D1) of nivolumab. All trial patients had relapsed after autologous stem cell transplantation, with cohorts A, B and C differing in prior brentuximab vedotin exposure. The trial cohort included 55 to 65 patients with relapsed/refractory classical Hodgkin lymphoma, and each patient had a best overall response of complete response, partial response or progressive disease. In the multi-cohort phase II CheckMate 205 trial, trial patients received single-agent nivolumab. Best overall response was determined by an independent review committee according to the 2007 International Working Group response criteria. Trial PBMCs were collected just before the start of nivolumab (C1D1) and during therapy at cycle 2 day 1 and cycle 4 day 1. Peripheral blood was collected in 8 mL Vacutainer Cell Preparation Tubes, from which PBMCs were isolated by centrifugation and then cryopreserved.

The Qiagen DNeasy kit was used to extract genomic DNA both from unsorted PBMCs and from the negatively selected CD4+ and CD8+ fractions. Using primers that anneal to V and J segments, immunoSEQ multiplex PCR amplified the TCR beta CDR3 regions. A synthetic immune receptor repertoire was used to minimize amplification bias, and remaining bias was computationally removed after sequencing. The original pipeline was this. Custom Python scripts were used to quantify repertoire diversity as the Shannon entropy index. Unsorted, CD4+ and CD8+ repertoires were analyzed separately, except in combined analyses where CD4+ and CD8+ sequences were merged in silico. A clone was considered expanded if an increase in frequency of at least 2-fold after treatment relative to C1D1 was found, and a pseudocount of 0.5 was applied to clones undetected at baseline. Singleton clones were defined as clones with 0 or 1 copy at C1D1, and non-singleton clones were defined as clones with 2 or more copies. Clones expanded in unsorted samples were assigned a CD4+, CD8+ or unknown annotation through matching of protein sequences in sorted samples from the same patient. Wilcoxon tests on paired samples were used to test changes in diversity from C1D1 to C4D1. TCRdb carries this immuneACCESS record with in-frame sequences only. Its versions omit some clonotypes, under half of them owing to an unresolved V gene in the studies checked, with the rest unexplained. That table is the source of V, J and clone size, and D and trimming were worked out from the DNA. The sample table holds some 95,000 clones, of which about 91% were seen once. Approximately 11% of the sample is taken by the ten largest.

A word on this clone: No antigen is known for it. The record has no base qualities; no much larger clone is one base away.

The TCR originated in a human donor with classical Hodgkin lymphoma. The sample consisted of peripheral blood mononuclear cells (PBMCs), taken before the second cycle of nivolumab. Recombination connected TRBV4-2 to TRBJ2-7; the D gene is possibly TRBD2, with 5 bases matching. The CDR3 reads as follows: CASSQESGNYEQYF. The sequenced DNA is TGTGCCAGCAGCCAAGAGTCGGGGAATTACGAGCAGTACTTC.